This TCR beta chain was retrieved from a study of shared clonotypes between healthy human individuals. Study background: Three plates each covered CD4 naive and memory; CD8 naive two, CD8 memory one.

The CDR3 contains 13 residues. Deletions cut 3 bases from V and 4 bases from J, with 7 bases between. Germline values: CDR1 MDHEN, CDR2 SYDVKM. Study-wide results and limits: Only a few donors were included, so the genetic and exposure-history diversity represented was limited. It was observed that 5% to 6.5% of naive CD4 clonotypes were shared across a handful of donors.

Sequencing used immunoSEQ multiplex PCR; TCRdb keeps in-frame clones, though not all of them. This table holds some 1,100,000 clones, approximately 80% found once. Comments on this clone: Its antigen is unidentified. Other DNA sequences in the same sample also yield this CDR3.

Sequences were obtained from memory CD4+ T cells from PBMCs. Subset: CD45RA-negative fraction. The chain joins TRBV28 to TRBJ1-3; D is undetermined. The receptor's source is a man younger than 35 in good health. Some clones in this sample may be carry-over from other donors' samples. This CDR3 is CASSFSLGNTIYF. CDR3 nucleotide sequence: TGTGCCAGCAGTTTTTCGCTAGGAAACACCATATATTTT. Filled out from reference TRBV28 and TRBJ1-3, the complete variable domain reads DVKVTQSSRYLVKRTGEKVFLECVQDMDHENMFWYRQDPGLGLRLIYFSYDVKMKEKGDIPEGYSVSREKKERFSLILESASTNQTSMYLCASSFSLGNTIYFGEGSWLTVV.